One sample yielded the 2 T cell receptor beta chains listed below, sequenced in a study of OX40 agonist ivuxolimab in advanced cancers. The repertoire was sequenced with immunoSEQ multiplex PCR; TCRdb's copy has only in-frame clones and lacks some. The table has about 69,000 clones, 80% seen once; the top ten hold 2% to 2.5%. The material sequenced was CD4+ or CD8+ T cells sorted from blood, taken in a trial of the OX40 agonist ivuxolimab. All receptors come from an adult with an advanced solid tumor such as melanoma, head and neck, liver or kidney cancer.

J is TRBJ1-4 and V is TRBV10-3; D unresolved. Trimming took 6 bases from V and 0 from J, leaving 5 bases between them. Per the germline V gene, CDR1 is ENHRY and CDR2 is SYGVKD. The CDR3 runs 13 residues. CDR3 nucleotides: TGTGCCATCAGACAAGCAACTAATGAAAAACTGTTTTTT. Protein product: CAIRQATNEKLFF.

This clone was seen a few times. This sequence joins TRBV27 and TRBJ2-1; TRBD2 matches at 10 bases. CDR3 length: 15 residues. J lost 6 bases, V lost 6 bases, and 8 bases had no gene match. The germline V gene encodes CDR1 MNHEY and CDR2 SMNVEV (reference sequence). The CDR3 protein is CASSLIAGGGNEQFF. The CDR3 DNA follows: TGTGCCAGCAGCCTTATAGCGGGGGGTGGCAATGAGCAGTTCTTC.